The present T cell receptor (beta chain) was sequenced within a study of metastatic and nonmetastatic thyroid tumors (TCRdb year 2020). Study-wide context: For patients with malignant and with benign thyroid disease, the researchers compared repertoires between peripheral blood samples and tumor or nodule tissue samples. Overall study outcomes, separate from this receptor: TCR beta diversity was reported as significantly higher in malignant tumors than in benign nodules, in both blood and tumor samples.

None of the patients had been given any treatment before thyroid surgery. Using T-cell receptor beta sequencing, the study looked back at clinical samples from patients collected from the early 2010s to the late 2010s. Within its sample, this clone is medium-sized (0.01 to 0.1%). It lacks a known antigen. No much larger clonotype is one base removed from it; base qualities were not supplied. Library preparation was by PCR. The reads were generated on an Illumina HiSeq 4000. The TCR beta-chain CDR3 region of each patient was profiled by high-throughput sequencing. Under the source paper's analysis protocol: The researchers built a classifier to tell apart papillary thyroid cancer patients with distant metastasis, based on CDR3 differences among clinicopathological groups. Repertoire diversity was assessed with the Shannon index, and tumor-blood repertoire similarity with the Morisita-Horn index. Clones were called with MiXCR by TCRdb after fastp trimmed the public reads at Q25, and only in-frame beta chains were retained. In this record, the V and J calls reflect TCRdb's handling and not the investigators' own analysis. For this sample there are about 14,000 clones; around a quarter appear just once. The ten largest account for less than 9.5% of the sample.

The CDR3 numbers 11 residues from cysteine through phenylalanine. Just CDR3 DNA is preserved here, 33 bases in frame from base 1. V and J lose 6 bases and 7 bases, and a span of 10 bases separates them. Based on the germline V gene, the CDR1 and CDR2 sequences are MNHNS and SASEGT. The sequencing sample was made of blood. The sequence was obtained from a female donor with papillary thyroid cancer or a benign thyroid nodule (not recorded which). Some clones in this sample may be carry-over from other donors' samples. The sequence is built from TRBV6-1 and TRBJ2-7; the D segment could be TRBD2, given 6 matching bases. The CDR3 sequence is CASRRREEQYF. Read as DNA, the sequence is TGTGCCAGCAGAAGGAGGGAAGAGCAGTACTTC.